This entry describes one T cell receptor beta chain. The sample originates from a study of blood T cell repertoires in COVID-19. Only in-frame clones appear in the TCRdb table, and some are missing; sequencing was by immunoSEQ multiplex PCR. Of more than 120,000 clones in the sample, approximately 87% were seen once. The CDR3 extends over 16 amino acids. The ends lost 3 bases at V and 6 bases at J; junction bases unmatched: 12. Germline CDR1 reads SGHDT; CDR2 reads YYEEEE. This TCR was sampled from a woman aged 45-65 years with active or convalescent COVID-19. The source material was peripheral blood. The chain links TRBV5-6 to TRBJ2-7, with 10 bases fitting TRBD1. This chain's CDR3 is CASSSAGTGESVEQYF. Written as DNA, the CDR3 is TGTGCCAGCAGCTCGGCAGGGACAGGGGAGTCAGTCGAGCAGTACTTC.